The 30 T cell receptor beta chains presented below share a single source sample, sequenced in a study of CD8 T cells in ankylosing spondylitis. Study results and caveats: About eight highly homologous variants made up a TCR beta motif that seemed to typify ankylosing spondylitis blood.

These receptors lack a known antigen. TCRdb reprocessed the 5' RACE reads via MiXCR and lists one record per CDR3 protein. This table holds 470,000 or so distinct CDR3 sequences, about 25% found once. The sample was blood, either unsorted or a sorted T cell fraction (not recorded which). These receptor sequences come from a male donor with ankylosing spondylitis.

The CDR3 spells CASRPVGTGELFF. The CDR3 nucleotides read TGCGCCAGCAGGCCAGTAGGTACCGGGGAGCTGTTTTTT. The rearrangement uses TRBV10-2 and TRBJ2-2; D not certain. Trimming removed 6 bases from V and 5 bases from J, with 10 bases in between. CDR1 and CDR2 from the germline V gene are WSHSY and SAAADI. The CDR3 is 13 amino acids.

The table lists this clonotype with many counts. The rearrangement uses TRBV29-1 and TRBJ1-2; D possibly corresponds to TRBD1 (5 bases). V was shortened by 7 bases and J by 6 bases, with 15 bases between the two germline ends. Germline CDR1 SQVTM, CDR2 ANQGSEA. The CDR3 runs to 12 residues. The CDR3 nucleotides read TGCAGCGGGCTCAGGGAGACTGATGGCTACACCTTC. Translation: CSGLRETDGYTF.

This clonotype was counted only a few times. The chain joins TRBV15 to TRBJ2-7; maybe TRBD2 (6 bases). The CDR3 consists of 15 residues. V lost 1 base and J lost 2, with 12 bases in between. CDR1 is LNHNV and CDR2 is YYDKDF in the germline V gene (reference sequence). The DNA for the CDR3 is TGTGCCACCAGCAGAGGGACGGGGGAAACCTACGAGCAGTACTTC. Its translation is CATSRGTGETYEQYF.

This clonotype occurred a few times. The chain links TRBV11-2 to TRBJ2-1; 9 bases map to TRBD2. From germline, CDR1 is SGHAT and CDR2 FQNNGV. Trimming cost V 1 base and J 1 base; bases outside gene matches: 8. This CDR3 is 18 amino acids long. Here the CDR3 reads CASSLVAGDDISYNEQFF. In DNA, the CDR3 is TGTGCCAGCAGCTTAGTAGCGGGAGACGATATTTCCTACAATGAGCAGTTCTTC. Filled out from reference TRBV11-2 and TRBJ2-1, the complete variable domain reads EAGVAQSPRYKIIEKRQSVAFWCNPISGHATLYWYQQILGQGPKLLIQFQNNGVVDDSQLPKDRFSAERLKGVDSTLKIQPAKLEDSAVYLCASSLVAGDDISYNEQFFGPGTRLTVL.

The chain joins TRBV2 to TRBJ2-2, with 8 bases matching TRBD2. Per germline, CDR1 SNHLY and CDR2 FYNNEI. J was trimmed by 4 bases and V by 6 bases; bases with no gene match: 7. The CDR3 is 15 residues long. CDR3 in amino acids: CASRELAAPTGELFF. CDR3 nucleotide sequence: TGTGCCAGCAGGGAACTAGCGGCCCCCACCGGGGAGCTGTTTTTT.

This clonotype came up a few times. The rearrangement uses TRBV28 and TRBJ2-1; D is tentatively TRBD1 or TRBD2 (5 bases each). This CDR3 has 12 amino acids. Trimming left V 3 bases short and J 10 bases short, with 10 bases between. Per the germline V gene, CDR1 is MDHEN and CDR2 is SYDVKM. CDR3 loop: CASSLRGWEQFF. The CDR3 coding sequence is TGTGCCAGCAGTTTGAGGGGTTGGGAGCAGTTCTTC.

This clonotype was recorded a few times. This chain links TRBV2 with TRBJ2-5; D possibly uses TRBD1 or TRBD2 (5 bases each). Trimming removed 4 bases at V and 5 bases at J, with 14 bases between. The CDR3 runs to 14 residues. CDR1 is SNHLY and CDR2 is FYNNEI in the germline V gene. The CDR3 nucleotides read TGTGCCAGCAGTGTCGATCGGGGCACGGAGACCCAGTACTTC. Translating it yields CASSVDRGTETQYF.

The CDR3 sequence is CSARRTTGVVNTGELFF. In DNA, the CDR3 is TGCAGTGCTAGACGTACGACAGGGGTTGTGAACACCGGGGAGCTGTTTTTT. The chain recombines TRBV20-1 with TRBJ2-2, with TRBD1 identical over 8 bases. The V segment lost 2 bases and the J segment 1 base; nucleotides outside the gene matches: 9. Looked up from germline, CDR1 is DFQATT and CDR2 is SNEGSKA (reference sequence). The CDR3 extends over 17 amino acids.

The V and J genes are TRBV20-1 and TRBJ2-2; perhaps TRBD1 as D (5 bases). Germline loops: CDR1 DFQATT, CDR2 SNEGSKA (reference sequence). The CDR3 sequence is 14 residues long. V was pared by 4 bases and J by 3 bases, with 12 bases between. In DNA, the CDR3 is TGCAGTGCTATCCAGGACACCGACACCGGGGAGCTGTTTTTT. This translates into CSAIQDTDTGELFF.

This clonotype was detected a few times. This sequence joins TRBV11-2 and TRBJ1-5, with D maybe TRBD1 (5 bases). Germline values: CDR1 SGHAT, CDR2 FQNNGV. The germline V and J ends were trimmed by 0 bases and 9 bases, with 12 bases remaining between them. This CDR3 is built from 14 residues. The CDR3 loop reads CASSLERGPGPQHF. CDR3 sequence (DNA): TGTGCCAGCAGCTTAGAGAGGGGCCCTGGGCCCCAGCATTTT.

This clonotype was picked up a small number of times. The chain recombines TRBV29-1 with TRBJ2-1; 9 nucleotides agree with TRBD1. The CDR3 sequence is 14 residues long. V shed 7 bases, J shed 8 bases, and the junction held 12 bases outside the gene matches. Per germline, CDR1 SQVTM and CDR2 ANQGSEA. The CDR3 coding sequence is TGCAGCGCTCGGCTCAACAGGGGGCGGTATGAGCAGTTCTTC. Amino acids: CSARLNRGRYEQFF.

This chain links TRBV15 with TRBJ2-3, with D uncertain. The CDR3 loop spans 16 amino acids. V was cut by 1 base and J by 2 bases, with 13 bases left in between. CDR1 and CDR2 from the germline V gene are LNHNV and YYDKDF (reference sequence). The CDR3 is CATSRGKKQLTDTQYF. CDR3 DNA sequence: TGTGCCACCAGCAGAGGAAAGAAACAGCTCACAGATACGCAGTATTTT.

The chain employs TRBV25-1 and TRBJ1-1; TRBD1 matches at 7 bases. The trim removed 5 bases at V and 3 bases at J, leaving 3 bases unmatched. The CDR3 is made up of 13 amino acids. CDR1 and CDR2 from the germline V gene are MGHDK and SYGVNS. The CDR3 reads CASSRQGHTEAFF. CDR3 DNA: TGTGCCAGCAGTCGACAGGGACACACTGAAGCTTTCTTT.

The gene calls are TRBV7-9 and TRBJ1-6; D is unclear. Trimming removed 3 bases at V and 3 bases at J, with 9 bases between. The germline V gene has CDR1 SEHNR and CDR2 FQNEAQ (reference sequence). CDR3 length equals 15 residues. CDR3 DNA: TGTGCCAGCAGCTTCGGGGTGGGCTATAATTCACCCCTCCACTTT. Protein: CASSFGVGYNSPLHF.

The V call is TRBV7-2, the J call TRBJ1-4, with D unresolved. The CDR3 has 15 residues. In germline, CDR1 is SGHTA, CDR2 FQGNSA. V lost 1 base, J lost 8 bases, and 14 bases lay in between. CDR3 protein: CASSLGGPSQEKLFF. The CDR3 region has the DNA TGTGCCAGCAGCTTAGGAGGGCCCAGCCAGGAAAAACTGTTTTTT.

The rearrangement links TRBV7-8 to TRBJ2-3; TRBD1 agrees at 10 bases. The CDR3 consists of 15 residues. V was pared by 2 bases and J by 7 bases, with 6 bases of the junction left unmatched. Germline CDR1 and CDR2: SGHVS and FQNEAQ. Here the CDR3 DNA reads TGTGCCAGCAGCTTATCCGGGACAGGGGTACATACGCAGTATTTT. It yields the protein CASSLSGTGVHTQYF.

This clonotype was counted a few times. The chain couples TRBV5-1 to TRBJ2-5; D is unresolved. This CDR3 comprises 14 residues. Germline CDR1 and CDR2: SGHRS and YFSETQ. The germline V and J ends were trimmed by 4 bases and 1 base, with 11 bases remaining between them. Written as DNA, the CDR3 is TGCGCCAGCAGCCTCGGACGGACCCAAGAGACCCAGTACTTC. It specifies CASSLGRTQETQYF.

The V and J genes are TRBV4-1 and TRBJ2-3; tentatively, D is TRBD1 (6 bases). Trimming stripped 3 bases from V and 1 base from J, with 14 bases between. The CDR3 consists of 16 residues. CDR1 and CDR2 from the germline V gene are MGHRA and YSYEKL. CDR3 sequence: CASSHFRGSGTDTQYF. The CDR3, as DNA: TGCGCCAGCAGCCATTTCAGGGGCTCCGGCACAGATACGCAGTATTTT.

This sequence joins TRBV7-9 and TRBJ2-1; D gene uncertain. This CDR3 comprises 15 residues. The germline V gene encodes CDR1 SEHNR and CDR2 FQNEAQ (reference sequence). V was pared by 4 bases and J by 0 bases, with 10 bases between. In DNA form, the CDR3 reads TGTGCCAGCAGCTATGGACGGAGCTCCTACAATGAGCAGTTCTTC. It is translated as CASSYGRSSYNEQFF.

This sequence joins TRBV24-1 and TRBJ2-3; 8 bases fit TRBD2. There are 16 residues in the CDR3. Germline CDR1 reads KGHDR; CDR2 reads SFDVKD. V was clipped by 3 bases and J by 1 base; unmatched bases: 5. CDR3 loop: CATSDALAGRTDTQYF. DNA of the CDR3: TGTGCCACCAGTGATGCCCTAGCGGGCCGCACAGATACGCAGTATTTT.

CDR3 region: CASSLARTGRDTGELFF. The CDR3 DNA is TGTGCCAGCAGCTTAGCCCGGACAGGGCGGGACACCGGGGAGCTGTTTTTT. This chain joins TRBV7-9 and TRBJ2-2; TRBD1 matches 8 bases. V shed 0 bases, J shed 3 bases, and the junction held 6 bases outside the gene matches. CDR1 is SEHNR, CDR2 FQNEAQ, per germline (reference sequence). CDR3 length: 17 residues.

The chain has TRBV5-8 and TRBJ1-1; TRBD1 matches 7 bases. Germline CDR1 and CDR2: SGHTS and YDEGEE. The CDR3 is 16 residues long. V lost 4 bases, J lost 3 bases, and 12 bases stayed unmatched. CDR3 sequence reads: CASSPGGGAVDTEAFF. In nucleotides, the CDR3 is TGTGCCAGCAGCCCTGGAGGGGGCGCGGTGGACACTGAAGCTTTCTTT. The whole variable domain, filled in from reference TRBV5-8 and TRBJ1-1, reads EAGVTQSPTHLIKTRGQQATLRCSPISGHTSVYWYQQALGLGLQFLLWYDEGEERNRGNFPPRFSGRQFPNYSSELNVNALELEDSALYLCASSPGGGAVDTEAFFGQGTRLTVV.

This clonotype was seen many times. The J gene is TRBJ2-7, the V gene TRBV5-6; TRBD2 agrees at 7 bases. J was trimmed by 2 bases and V by 6 bases; bases with no gene match: 11. The germline CDR1 and CDR2 sequences are SGHDT and YYEEEE. This CDR3 is built from 15 residues. Here the CDR3 reads CASIRRGVLAYEQYV. The CDR3 DNA reads TGTGCCAGCATCCGACGGGGGGTGCTTGCCTACGAGCAGTACGTC.

The CDR3 region has the DNA TGTGCCAGCAGTGCGGGACAGAGTTACAGATTCAGCTCCTATAATTCACCCCTCCACTTT. It specifies CASSAGQSYRFSSYNSPLHF. The chain recombines TRBV2 with TRBJ1-6; 7 bases agree with TRBD1. The CDR3 spans 20 residues. CDR1 is SNHLY and CDR2 is FYNNEI in the germline V gene. V was pared by 4 bases and J by 0 bases, with 15 bases of the junction left unmatched.

This clonotype has just a few counts. This sequence joins TRBV11-2 and TRBJ2-7; D unclear. Looked up from germline, CDR1 is SGHAT and CDR2 is FQNNGV. The CDR3 is 12 amino acids. The V end lost 2 bases, the J end lost 4 bases, and 6 bases lay between the germline ends. The CDR3, as DNA: TGTGCCAGCAGCTTATTTAGATACGAGCAGTACTTC. It yields the protein CASSLFRYEQYF.

This clonotype was observed a handful of times. This chain links TRBV11-2 with TRBJ2-2; 7 nucleotides match TRBD1. Losses at the gene ends were 1 base for V and 0 bases for J; bases not matched to a gene: 8. CDR1 is SGHAT and CDR2 is FQNNGV in the germline V gene. This CDR3 has 18 residues. This chain's CDR3 is CASSLGFWDRANTGELFF. The DNA for the CDR3 is TGTGCCAGCAGCTTAGGATTTTGGGACAGAGCGAACACCGGGGAGCTGTTTTTT.

This clonotype was found many times. The chain uses TRBV12-3 or TRBV12-4 and TRBJ2-1, with D perhaps matching TRBD1 or TRBD2 (7 bases each). The CDR3 spans 14 residues. V shed 5 bases and J shed 7 bases, with 15 bases lying between them. The CDR3 bases are TGTGCCAGCAGTCAGACTAGCAGGGGGAATGAGCAGTTCTTC. This translates into CASSQTSRGNEQFF.

The sample holds a few counts of this clonotype. The chain has TRBV5-1 and TRBJ2-3, with D unresolved. Trimming cost V 2 bases and J 2 bases, with 6 bases left between them. The CDR3 has 13 amino acids. Germline CDR1 and CDR2: SGHRS and YFSETQ. CDR3 loop: CASSFGDTDTQYF. CDR3 bases: TGCGCCAGCAGCTTCGGAGACACAGATACGCAGTATTTT.

This clonotype was detected a few times. This chain links TRBV6-1 with TRBJ2-3; D gene uncertain. There are 12 residues in the CDR3. The germline gives CDR1 MNHNS, CDR2 SASEGT. V lost 2 bases to trimming and J lost 6 bases, with 6 bases between them. The CDR3 bases are TGTGCCAGCAGTGAAAGGTCGGATACGCAGTATTTT. Translation: CASSERSDTQYF.

This clonotype has only one observation. The DNA for the CDR3 is TGTGCCAGCAGCCCTCAGCCGGTCTCTGGAAACACCATATATTTT. This gives the protein CASSPQPVSGNTIYF. V is TRBV9 and J is TRBJ1-3; no definite D call. The CDR3 consists of 15 residues. Trimming pared 4 bases from V and 0 bases from J, leaving 11 bases between. Germline CDR1 reads SGDLS; CDR2 reads YYNGEE.